This T cell receptor (beta chain) was identified during a study of radiation and T cells in renal cell carcinoma. In the study overall: Nephrectomy followed 15 Gy stereotactic body radiation by 4 weeks.

This CDR3 region has 13 residues. With 5 bases removed from V and 9 bases from J, the gap between germline ends came to 14 bases. Per germline, CDR1 MNHEY and CDR2 SMNVEV (reference sequence). TCRdb keeps only in-frame clones here, not all; method: immunoSEQ multiplex PCR. The table records 130,000 or so clones, around 78% of them present only once. With respect to this clone: The antigen remains unidentified.

The sample's time point: baseline pretreatment blood. Indicated treatment: 15 Gy SBRT to primary tumor, nephrectomy 4 weeks later. Radiation-treated patients gave blood at baseline, week 2 and week 4. Study results and caveats: From baseline, blood top tumor clonotypes peaked at 2 weeks post-radiation. No pretreatment tumor biopsies were available for baseline clonotypes.

J is TRBJ2-1 and V is TRBV27, with D possibly matching TRBD1 (6 bases). This TCR came from a woman aged 45-59 years with renal cell carcinoma. This specimen consisted of blood, obtained from a patient whose treatment included radiotherapy and nephrectomy. CDR3 loop: CASSRPVRGEQFF. The DNA for the CDR3 is TGTGCCAGCAGTCGCCCCGTCAGGGGTGAGCAGTTCTTC.